This TCR beta chain was recovered during a study of cytotoxic CD8 clonotypes in ibrutinib-treated CLL. Study in general: After median approximately 74 months, approximately 15 stayed in remission, approximately 12 progressed; responses about 24 partial, 2 complete. Whole-study results and caveats: Clonality at baseline surpassed age-matched healthy donors and tracked circulating CD8+ T-cell counts. The times at which samples were taken varied between sustained-remission and progressing patients.

The V gene's germline CDR1 is SGHRS and CDR2 YFSETQ. This CDR3 has 11 residues. The V gene lost 7 bases and the J gene lost 4 bases, with 9 bases spanning the gap. A note on this clone: Antigen: not known.

Sequencing used immunoSEQ multiplex PCR; TCRdb keeps in-frame clones, though not all of them. The sample carries about 44,000 clones, around 73% recorded once. The sample was PBMCs, taken after 12 months of ibrutinib treatment. The TCR was taken from a human donor with chronic lymphocytic leukemia. The chain is built from TRBV5-1 and TRBJ2-7, with a weak D call TRBD2 (6 bases). DNA of the CDR3: TGCGCCAGCGGCGGGGAGTACGAGCAGTACTTC. Translating it yields CASGGEYEQYF.